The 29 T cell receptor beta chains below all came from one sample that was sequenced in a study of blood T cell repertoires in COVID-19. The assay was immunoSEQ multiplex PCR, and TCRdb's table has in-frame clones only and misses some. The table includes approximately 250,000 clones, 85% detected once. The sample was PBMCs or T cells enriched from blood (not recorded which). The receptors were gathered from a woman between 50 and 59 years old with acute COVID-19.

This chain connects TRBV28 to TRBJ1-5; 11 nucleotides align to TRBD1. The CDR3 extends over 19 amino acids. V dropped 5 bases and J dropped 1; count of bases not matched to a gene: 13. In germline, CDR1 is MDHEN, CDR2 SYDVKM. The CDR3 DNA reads TGTGCCAGCAGTAGCGCCGGGACAGGGGGACCCCCAAGCAATCAGCCCCAGCATTTT. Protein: CASSSAGTGGPPSNQPQHF.

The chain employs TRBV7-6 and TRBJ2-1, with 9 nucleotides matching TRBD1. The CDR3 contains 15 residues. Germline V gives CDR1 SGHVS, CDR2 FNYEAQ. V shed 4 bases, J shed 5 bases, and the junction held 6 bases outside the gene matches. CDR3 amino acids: CASSSRQGGHNEQFF. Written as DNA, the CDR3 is TGTGCCAGCAGCTCTAGACAGGGGGGACACAATGAGCAGTTCTTC.

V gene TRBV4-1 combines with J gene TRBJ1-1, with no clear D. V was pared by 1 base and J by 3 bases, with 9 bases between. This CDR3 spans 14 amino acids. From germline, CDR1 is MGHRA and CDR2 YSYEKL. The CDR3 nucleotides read TGCGCCAGCAGCCAAGGTAGAAGTTACACTGAAGCTTTCTTT. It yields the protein CASSQGRSYTEAFF.

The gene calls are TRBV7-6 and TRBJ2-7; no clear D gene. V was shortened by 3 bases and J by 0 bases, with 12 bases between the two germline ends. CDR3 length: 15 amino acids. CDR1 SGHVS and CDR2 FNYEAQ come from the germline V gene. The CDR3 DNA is TGTGCCAGCAGCTTCCGCCCCCAGTCCTCCTACGAGCAGTACTTC. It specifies CASSFRPQSSYEQYF.

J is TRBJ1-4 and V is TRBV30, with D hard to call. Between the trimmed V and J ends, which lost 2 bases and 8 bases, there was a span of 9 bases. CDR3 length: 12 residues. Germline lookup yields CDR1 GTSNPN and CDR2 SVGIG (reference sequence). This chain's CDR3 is CAWSPSREKLFF. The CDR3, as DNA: TGTGCCTGGAGTCCCTCTAGGGAAAAACTGTTTTTT.

CDR3 bases: TGTGCCACCAGTGATTTAGTAGCGGGGGGCTACGAGCAGTACTTC. It encodes CATSDLVAGGYEQYF. This chain links TRBV24-1 with TRBJ2-7, with TRBD2 matching 10 bases. The CDR3 has 15 residues. V shed 1 base and J 3 bases; nucleotides not matched to a gene: 2. Germline V lookup: CDR1 KGHDR, CDR2 SFDVKD.

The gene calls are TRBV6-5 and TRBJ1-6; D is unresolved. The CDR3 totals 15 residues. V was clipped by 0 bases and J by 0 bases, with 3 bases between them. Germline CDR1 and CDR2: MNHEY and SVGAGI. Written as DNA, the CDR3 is TGTGCCAGCAGTTACTCGAGCTCCTATAATTCACCCCTCCACTTT. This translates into CASSYSSSYNSPLHF.

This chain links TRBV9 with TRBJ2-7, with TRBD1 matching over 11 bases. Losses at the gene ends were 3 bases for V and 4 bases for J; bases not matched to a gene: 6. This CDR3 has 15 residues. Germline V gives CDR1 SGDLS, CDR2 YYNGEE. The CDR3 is CASSEGTGGIYEQYF. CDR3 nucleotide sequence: TGTGCCAGCAGCGAGGGGACAGGGGGGATTTACGAGCAGTACTTC.

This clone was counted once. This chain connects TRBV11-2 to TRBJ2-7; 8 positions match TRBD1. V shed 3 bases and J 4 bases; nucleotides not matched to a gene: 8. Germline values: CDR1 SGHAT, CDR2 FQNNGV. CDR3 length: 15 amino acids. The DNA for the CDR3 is TGTGCCAGCAGCTTCGACAGGGGTCCTGTTTACGAGCAGTACTTC. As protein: CASSFDRGPVYEQYF.

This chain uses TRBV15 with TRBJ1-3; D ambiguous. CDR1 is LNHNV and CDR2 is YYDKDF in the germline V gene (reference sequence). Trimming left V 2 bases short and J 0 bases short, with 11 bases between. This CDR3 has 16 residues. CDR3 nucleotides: TGTGCCACCAGCAGACTTCCACGGGACTCTGGAAACACCATATATTTT. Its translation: CATSRLPRDSGNTIYF.

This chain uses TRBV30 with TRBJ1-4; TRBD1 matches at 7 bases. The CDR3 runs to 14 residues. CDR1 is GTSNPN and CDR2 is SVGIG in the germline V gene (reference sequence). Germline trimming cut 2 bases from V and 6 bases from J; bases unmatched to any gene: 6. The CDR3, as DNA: TGTGCCTGGAGTCCGGGACAGAACGATGAAAAACTGTTTTTT. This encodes CAWSPGQNDEKLFF.

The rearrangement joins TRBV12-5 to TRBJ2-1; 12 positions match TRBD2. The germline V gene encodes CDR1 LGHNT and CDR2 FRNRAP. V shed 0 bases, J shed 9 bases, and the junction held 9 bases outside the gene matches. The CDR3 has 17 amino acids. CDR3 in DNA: TGTGCTAGTGGTTTGGTACAATCTAGCGGGGGGGCAGGTGAGCAGTTCTTC. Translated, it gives CASGLVQSSGGAGEQFF.

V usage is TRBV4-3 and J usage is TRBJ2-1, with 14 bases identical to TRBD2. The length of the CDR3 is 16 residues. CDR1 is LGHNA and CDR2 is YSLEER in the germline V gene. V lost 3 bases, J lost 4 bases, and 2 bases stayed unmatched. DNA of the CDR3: TGCGCCAGCAGCCAGGGACTAGCGGGGGCTTACAATGAGCAGTTCTTC. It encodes CASSQGLAGAYNEQFF.

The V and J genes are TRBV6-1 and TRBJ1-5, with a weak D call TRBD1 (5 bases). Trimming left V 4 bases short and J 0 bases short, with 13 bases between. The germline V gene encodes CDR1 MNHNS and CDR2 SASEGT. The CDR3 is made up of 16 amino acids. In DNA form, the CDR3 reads TGTGCCAGCAGTGTAGGGGCAGTTAATAGCAATCAGCCCCAGCATTTT. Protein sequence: CASSVGAVNSNQPQHF.

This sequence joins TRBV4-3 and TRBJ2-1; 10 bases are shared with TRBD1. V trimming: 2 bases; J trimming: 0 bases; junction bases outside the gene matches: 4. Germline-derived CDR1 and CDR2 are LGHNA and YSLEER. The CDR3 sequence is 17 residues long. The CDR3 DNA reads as TGCGCCAGCAGCCAAACCAGGACAGGGGGCTCCTACAATGAGCAGTTCTTC. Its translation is CASSQTRTGGSYNEQFF.

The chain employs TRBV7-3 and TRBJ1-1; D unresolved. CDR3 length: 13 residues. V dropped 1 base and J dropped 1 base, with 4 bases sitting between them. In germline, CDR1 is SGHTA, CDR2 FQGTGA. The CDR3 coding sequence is TGTGCCAGCAGCTTAAGCGCGAACACTGAAGCTTTCTTT. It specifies CASSLSANTEAFF. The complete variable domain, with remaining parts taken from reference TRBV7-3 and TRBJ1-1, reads GAGVSQTPSNKVTEKGKYVELRCDPISGHTALYWYRQSLGQGPEFLIYFQGTGAADDSGLPNDRFFAVRPEGSVSTLKIQRTERGDSAVYLCASSLSANTEAFFGQGTRLTVV.

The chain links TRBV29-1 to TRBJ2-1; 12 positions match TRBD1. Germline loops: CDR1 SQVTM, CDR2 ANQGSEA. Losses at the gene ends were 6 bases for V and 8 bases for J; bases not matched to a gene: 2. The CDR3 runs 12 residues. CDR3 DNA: TGCAGCGTGGGACAGGGGGCGGATGAGCAGTTCTTC. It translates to CSVGQGADEQFF.

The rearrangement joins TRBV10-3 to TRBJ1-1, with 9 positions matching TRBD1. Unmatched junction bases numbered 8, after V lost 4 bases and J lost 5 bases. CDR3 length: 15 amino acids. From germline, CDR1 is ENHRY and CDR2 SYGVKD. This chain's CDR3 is CAISADRGGRTEAFF. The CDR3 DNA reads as TGTGCCATCAGTGCGGACAGGGGCGGACGGACTGAAGCTTTCTTT.

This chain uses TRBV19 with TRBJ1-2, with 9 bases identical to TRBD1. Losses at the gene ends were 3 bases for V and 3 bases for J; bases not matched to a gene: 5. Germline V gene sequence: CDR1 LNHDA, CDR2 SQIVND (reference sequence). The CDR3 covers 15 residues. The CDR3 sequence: CASSIGTGRDYGYTF. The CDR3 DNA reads TGTGCCAGTAGTATTGGGACAGGGAGAGACTATGGCTACACCTTC.

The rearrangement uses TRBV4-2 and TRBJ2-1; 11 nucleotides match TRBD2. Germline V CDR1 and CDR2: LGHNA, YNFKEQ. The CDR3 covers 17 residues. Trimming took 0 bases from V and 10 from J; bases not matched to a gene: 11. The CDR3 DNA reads TGTGCCAGCAGCCAAGATCTGGATAGCGGGGGGGCTGTGGAGCAGTTCTTC. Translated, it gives CASSQDLDSGGAVEQFF.

Here the CDR3 DNA reads TGTGCCAGCAGCAAAGCCGGGACAGGGAGCGGCTACACCTTC. Residues: CASSKAGTGSGYTF. The chain recombines TRBV21-1 with TRBJ1-2; whether TRBD1, the table's D call, matches the DNA was not checked. TRBV21-1 is a pseudogene. The CDR3 is made up of 14 amino acids.

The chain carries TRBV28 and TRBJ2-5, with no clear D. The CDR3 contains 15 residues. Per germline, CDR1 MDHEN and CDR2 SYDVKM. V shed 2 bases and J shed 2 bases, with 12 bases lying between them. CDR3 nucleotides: TGTGCCAGCAGTTTAGGGCAGTCTCTACAAGAGACCCAGTACTTC. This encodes CASSLGQSLQETQYF.

This CDR3 reads CASSLQGNQETQYF. CDR3 coding DNA: TGCGCCAGCAGCTTACAGGGAAACCAAGAGACCCAGTACTTC. J is TRBJ2-5 and V is TRBV5-1; a weak D match, TRBD1 (6 bases). V lost 2 bases to trimming and J lost 0 bases, with 8 bases between them. Germline values: CDR1 SGHRS, CDR2 YFSETQ. The CDR3 extends over 14 amino acids.

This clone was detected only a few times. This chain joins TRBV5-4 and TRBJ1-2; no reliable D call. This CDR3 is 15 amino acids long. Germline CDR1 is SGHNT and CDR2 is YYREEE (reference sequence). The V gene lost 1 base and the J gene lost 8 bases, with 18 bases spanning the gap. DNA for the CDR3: TGTGCCAGCAGCTTGCGCGAAAGCTCGAAGTGGGGCTACACCTTC. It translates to CASSLRESSKWGYTF.

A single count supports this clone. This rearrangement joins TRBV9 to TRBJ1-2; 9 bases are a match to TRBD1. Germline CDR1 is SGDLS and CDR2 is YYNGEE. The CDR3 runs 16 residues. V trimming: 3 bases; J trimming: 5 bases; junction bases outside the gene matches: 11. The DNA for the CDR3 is TGTGCCAGCAGCGCTACCTCGGACAGGGGAAGTTATGGCTACACCTTC. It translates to CASSATSDRGSYGYTF.

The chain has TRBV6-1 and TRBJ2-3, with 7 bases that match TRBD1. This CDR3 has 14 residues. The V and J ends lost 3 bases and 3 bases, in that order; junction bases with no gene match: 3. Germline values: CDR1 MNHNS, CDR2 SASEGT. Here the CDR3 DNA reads TGTGCCAGCAGTGAGGACAGGCAGACAGATACGCAGTATTTT. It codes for CASSEDRQTDTQYF.

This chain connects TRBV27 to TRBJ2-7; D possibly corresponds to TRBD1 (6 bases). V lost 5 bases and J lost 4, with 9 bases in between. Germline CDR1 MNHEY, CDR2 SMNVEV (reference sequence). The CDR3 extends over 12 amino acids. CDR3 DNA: TGTGCCAGCAGTGCGACAGGATACGAGCAGTACTTC. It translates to CASSATGYEQYF.

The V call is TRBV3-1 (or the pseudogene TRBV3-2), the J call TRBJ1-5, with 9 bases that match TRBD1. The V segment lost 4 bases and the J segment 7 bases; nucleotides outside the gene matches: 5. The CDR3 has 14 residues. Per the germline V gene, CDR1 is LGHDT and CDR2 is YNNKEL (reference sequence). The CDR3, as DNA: TGTGCCAGCAGCCCTGGGACAGGGAGACAGCCCCAGCATTTT. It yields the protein CASSPGTGRQPQHF.

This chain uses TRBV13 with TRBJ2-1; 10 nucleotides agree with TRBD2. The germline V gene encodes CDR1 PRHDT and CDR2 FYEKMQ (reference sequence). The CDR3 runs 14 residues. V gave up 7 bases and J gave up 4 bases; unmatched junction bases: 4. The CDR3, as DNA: TGTGCCAGCATCCTAGCGGGGGAATACAATGAGCAGTTCTTC. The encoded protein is CASILAGEYNEQFF.